Presented here are 17 T cell receptor beta chains from one specimen sequenced in a study of siplizumab effects on memory and regulatory T cells (dated by TCRdb to between 2019 and 2020). The library relied on the immunoSEQ multiplex PCR assay. In its TCRdb copy, this immuneACCESS table keeps in-frame sequences only and misses some clones. Where compared with another copy, unresolved V genes explain less than half of these, and the others have no known cause. This sample comprises about 27,000 clones, 84% of them detected only once. In total, the top ten clones hold about 25% of the sample. The source material was memory CD4+ T cells sorted from blood. The cell subset or site label, as the study defines it: unstimulated CD4+ memory T cells. These receptors all come from a human donor in good health.

The count of this clone is one. The chain has TRBV6-6 and TRBJ2-1; D ambiguous. The CDR3 is 14 amino acids. Germline V gene lookup returns CDR1 MNHNY and CDR2 SVGAGI (reference sequence). With 2 bases removed from V and 2 bases from J, the gap between germline ends came to 7 bases. For the CDR3, the DNA is TGTGCCAGCAGTTACGAGTCCGCCTACAATGAGCAGTTCTTC. Protein product: CASSYESAYNEQFF.

This clone was picked up a small number of times. This chain connects TRBV2 to TRBJ2-5; 9 positions agree with TRBD2. The junction had 4 bases not matched to a gene; V was cut back by 4 bases and J by 1 base. This CDR3 has 15 amino acids. CDR1 is SNHLY, CDR2 FYNNEI, per germline. Here the CDR3 DNA reads TGTGCCAGCAGTGCCGCTAGCGGGATCCAAGAGACCCAGTACTTC. Its translation: CASSAASGIQETQYF.

The V gene is TRBV30, the J gene TRBJ1-2, with D possibly TRBD1 on 5 matching bases. The CDR3 consists of 12 residues. CDR1 and CDR2 from the germline V gene are GTSNPN and SVGIG (reference sequence). Trimming shortened V by 0 bases and J by 8 bases, and 10 bases separated the two germline ends. The CDR3 nucleotides read TGTGCCTGGAGTGTACAGGTCCTCGGCTACACCTTC. Its translation: CAWSVQVLGYTF.

The chain combines TRBV7-9 with TRBJ2-7, with D possibly TRBD2 on 5 matching bases. The CDR3 length is 15 residues. Trimming removed 1 base from V and 2 bases from J, with 12 bases in between. Germline V gene data show CDR1 as SEHNR and CDR2 as FQNEAQ (reference sequence). The CDR3 nucleotides are TGTGCCAGCAGCTTAGTTGCCGGGATAGCCTACGAGCAGTACTTC. This translates into CASSLVAGIAYEQYF.

The V call is TRBV20-1, the J call TRBJ2-5, with unresolved D. The length of the CDR3 is 11 residues. V was shortened by 6 bases and J by 4 bases, with 9 bases between the two germline ends. Per the germline V gene, CDR1 is DFQATT and CDR2 is SNEGSKA (reference sequence). This CDR3 reads CSAPRRETQYF. Here the CDR3 DNA reads TGCAGTGCCCCACGACGAGAGACCCAGTACTTC.

This chain joins TRBV7-2 and TRBJ2-5; the D is unclear. V was shortened by 7 bases and J by 5 bases, with 11 bases between the two germline ends. The CDR3 totals 12 residues. Germline CDR1 and CDR2: SGHTA and FQGNSA. Here the CDR3 DNA reads TGTGCCAGCACCGACCTGATGGAGACCCAGTACTTC. This translates into CASTDLMETQYF.

This chain links TRBV6-5 with TRBJ1-5, with a weak D call TRBD1 (5 bases). Germline V gives CDR1 MNHEY, CDR2 SVGAGI. The V gene lost 5 bases and the J gene lost 12 bases, with 17 bases spanning the gap. This CDR3 has 13 amino acids. CDR3 sequence: CASSPRGVKVQHF. For the CDR3, the DNA is TGTGCCAGCAGTCCTCGGGGGGTAAAGGTCCAGCATTTT.

The chain links TRBV28 to TRBJ2-1, with 7 positions matching TRBD2. The V gene's germline CDR1 is MDHEN and CDR2 SYDVKM. The CDR3 spans 15 residues. The ends lost 3 bases at V and 7 bases at J; junction bases unmatched: 9. The CDR3 sequence is CASSLPGRAVNEQFF. The CDR3 DNA reads TGTGCCAGCAGTTTGCCGGGGAGGGCCGTTAATGAGCAGTTCTTC.

The rearrangement joins TRBV5-1 to TRBJ2-6, with no clear D. The CDR3 spans 16 residues. CDR1 is SGHRS and CDR2 is YFSETQ in the germline V gene. V was pared by 0 bases and J by 1 base, with 8 bases between. In DNA, the CDR3 is TGCGCCAGCAGCTTGGTAGCTGGATCTGGGGCCAACGTCCTGACTTTC. This codes for CASSLVAGSGANVLTF. The full variable domain, its missing parts supplied by reference TRBV5-1 and TRBJ2-6, is KAGVTQTPRYLIKTRGQQVTLSCSPISGHRSVSWYQQTPGQGLQFLFEYFSETQRNKGNFPGRFSGRQFSNSRSEMNVSTLELGDSALYLCASSLVAGSGANVLTFGAGSRLTVL.

The CDR3 DNA sequence: TGCGCCAGCAGCTTATCAGGGACGGAGACCCAGTACTTC. Amino acid sequence: CASSLSGTETQYF. The chain joins TRBV5-1 to TRBJ2-5; D assignment may be TRBD1 or TRBD2 (5 bases each). V was cut by 2 bases and J by 5 bases, with 10 bases left in between. Germline CDR1 is SGHRS and CDR2 is YFSETQ. The CDR3 extends over 13 amino acids.

This clone occurred a few times. This chain joins TRBV6-5 and TRBJ2-7; tentative D call: TRBD1 (6 bases). The CDR3 has 15 residues. Trimming pared 7 bases from V and 0 bases from J, leaving 16 bases between. Germline-derived CDR1 and CDR2 are MNHEY and SVGAGI. Here the CDR3 reads CASTHGTQSSYEQYF. CDR3 DNA sequence: TGTGCCAGCACCCACGGGACACAGAGCTCCTACGAGCAGTACTTC.

This rearrangement joins TRBV5-5 to TRBJ2-5; no reliable D call. The CDR3 runs 15 residues. Looked up from germline, CDR1 is SGHKS and CDR2 is YYEKEE (reference sequence). V was trimmed by 0 bases and J by 1 base, leaving 10 bases between them. The CDR3 reads CASSLALRIQETQYF. In nucleotides, the CDR3 is TGTGCCAGCAGCTTGGCTTTGCGAATCCAAGAGACCCAGTACTTC. The entire variable domain, with the rest obtained from reference TRBV5-5 and TRBJ2-5, is as follows: DAGVTQSPTHLIKTRGQQVTLRCSPISGHKSVSWYQQVLGQGPQFIFQYYEKEERGRGNFPDRFSARQFPNYSSELNVNALLLGDSALYLCASSLALRIQETQYFGPGTRLLVL.

The genes are TRBV5-4 and TRBJ2-1; no clear D gene. From germline, CDR1 is SGHNT and CDR2 YYREEE (reference sequence). V was shortened by 1 base and J by 8 bases, with 10 bases between the two germline ends. The CDR3 spans 13 residues. CDR3 sequence reads: CASSLMGRDEQFF. The CDR3 region has the DNA TGTGCCAGCAGCTTGATGGGCCGGGATGAGCAGTTCTTC.

Turning to this clone: Other DNA sequences within the sample encode an identical CDR3. The CDR3 DNA sequence: TGCGCCAGCAGCCAAGCAAATGGCTACACCTTC. Translating it yields CASSQANGYTF. The chain carries TRBV4-1 and TRBJ1-2; no firm D call. V was cut by 1 base and J by 6 bases, with 3 bases left in between. CDR3 length equals 11 residues. CDR1 and CDR2 (germline): MGHRA, YSYEKL.

The chain combines TRBV9 with TRBJ1-2; 9 bases align to TRBD1. J was trimmed by 7 bases and V by 4 bases; bases with no gene match: 8. The CDR3 has 14 residues. Germline CDR1 SGDLS, CDR2 YYNGEE. The CDR3 protein is CASSLRTGDGGYTF. CDR3 sequence (DNA): TGTGCCAGCAGCCTTAGGACAGGGGATGGTGGCTACACCTTC. Supplemented by reference TRBV9 and TRBJ1-2, the full variable domain reads DSGVTQTPKHLITATGQRVTLRCSPRSGDLSVYWYQQSLDQGLQFLIQYYNGEERAKGNILERFSAQQFPDLHSELNLSSLELGDSALYFCASSLRTGDGGYTFGSGTRLTVV.

The genes are TRBV19 and TRBJ1-1; unclear D gene. From germline, CDR1 is LNHDA and CDR2 SQIVND (reference sequence). This CDR3 is built from 14 residues. V lost 6 bases and J 3 bases, leaving 14 bases between the germline ends. CDR3 nucleotides: TGTGCCAGTAGCACTGTGACCGTGTACACTGAAGCTTTCTTT. This translates into CASSTVTVYTEAFF.

The chain recombines TRBV6-6 with TRBJ1-5, with D possibly TRBD1 on 5 matching bases. V was clipped by 4 bases and J by 7 bases, with 11 bases between them. The CDR3 extends over 13 amino acids. CDR1 is MNHNY and CDR2 is SVGAGI in the germline V gene (reference sequence). The CDR3 DNA is TGTGCCAGCAGTTGGGGGACGTCACAGCCCCAGCATTTT. Amino acid sequence: CASSWGTSQPQHF.